Below, 27 T cell receptor beta chains from the same sample are listed, as sequenced in a study of shared clonotypes between healthy human individuals. Using immunoSEQ multiplex PCR, the repertoire was profiled, and TCRdb retains in-frame clones only, with some absent. The sample has hundreds of thousands of clones, 95% to 98% seen once. Cells designated naive CD8 were CD45RO-negative and were positively selected for CCR7, with terminally differentiated effector memory CD45RA+ cells excluded. The sample consisted of naive CD8+ T cells sorted from blood. The receptors were sampled from a man aged 25 to 45 in good health.

V gene TRBV9 combines with J gene TRBJ2-1; 11 bases agree with TRBD2. Germline-derived CDR1 and CDR2 are SGDLS and YYNGEE. CDR3 length: 15 residues. The V segment lost 4 bases and the J segment 9 bases; nucleotides outside the gene matches: 9. CDR3: CASSFLAGGSGEQFF. DNA of the CDR3: TGTGCCAGCAGCTTCCTAGCGGGAGGATCGGGTGAGCAGTTCTTC.

On this clone: Additional DNA sequences in this sample encode the identical CDR3. The gene calls are TRBV6-1 and TRBJ2-7; 10 bases fit TRBD1. Trimming took 4 bases from V and 6 from J; bases not matched to a gene: 9. Looked up from germline, CDR1 is MNHNS and CDR2 is SASEGT. The CDR3 is 15 residues long. The CDR3, as DNA: TGTGCCAGCAGTGGCCGGACAGGGGGTTGGGGCGAGCAGTACTTC. This translates into CASSGRTGGWGEQYF.

This chain connects TRBV7-3 to TRBJ2-7; D is perhaps TRBD2 (6 bases). V lost 2 bases, J lost 2 bases, and 19 bases lay in between. Per germline, CDR1 SGHTA and CDR2 FQGTGA. The CDR3 loop spans 17 amino acids. The CDR3 sequence: CASSLGTDGRGPYEQYF. CDR3 coding DNA: TGTGCCAGCAGCTTAGGTACCGACGGGAGAGGTCCCTACGAGCAGTACTTC.

The V and J genes are TRBV27 and TRBJ1-4; the D is unclear. The germline V and J ends were trimmed by 3 bases and 2 bases, with 7 bases remaining between them. In germline, CDR1 is MNHEY, CDR2 SMNVEV (reference sequence). The CDR3 covers 14 residues. The CDR3 protein is CASSFLQTNEKLFF. The CDR3 DNA is TGTGCCAGCAGTTTTCTACAGACTAATGAAAAACTGTTTTTT.

The chain combines TRBV5-6 with TRBJ2-7, with D possibly matching TRBD2 (5 bases). Trimming left V 1 base short and J 2 bases short, with 16 bases between. CDR3 length equals 16 residues. Germline assignment: CDR1 SGHDT and CDR2 YYEEEE. CDR3: CASSLSSVEAPYEQYF. In DNA, the CDR3 is TGTGCCAGCAGCTTGTCCAGTGTGGAGGCCCCCTACGAGCAGTACTTC.

The chain is built from TRBV29-1 and TRBJ2-3, with D possibly being TRBD1 or TRBD2 (5 bases each). The CDR3 has 14 amino acids. Trimming shortened V by 3 bases and J by 4 bases, and 14 bases separated the two germline ends. Germline CDR1 SQVTM, CDR2 ANQGSEA. The chain's CDR3 is CSVDGDRPPDTQYF. DNA of the CDR3: TGCAGCGTTGACGGGGACCGCCCCCCAGATACGCAGTATTTT.

The CDR3 loop reads CASSSNSPGLDSGELFF. In DNA form, the CDR3 reads TGTGCCAGCAGTTCCAACTCACCGGGACTAGATTCCGGGGAGCTGTTTTTT. This sequence joins TRBV27 and TRBJ2-2; 8 positions match TRBD2. V was pared by 4 bases and J by 6 bases, with 13 bases of the junction left unmatched. Germline V gene lookup returns CDR1 MNHEY and CDR2 SMNVEV (reference sequence). This CDR3 spans 17 amino acids.

V usage is TRBV10-1 and J usage is TRBJ2-5; the D gene is possibly TRBD2 (5 bases). The germline V gene encodes CDR1 WNHNN and CDR2 SYGVQD (reference sequence). There are 15 residues in the CDR3. V lost 0 bases and J lost 2, with 10 bases in between. This CDR3 is CASSESGSVQETQYF. For the CDR3, the DNA is TGCGCCAGCAGTGAGTCGGGTAGCGTTCAAGAGACCCAGTACTTC.

The V gene is TRBV6-1, the J gene TRBJ1-5; D is unclear. The length of the CDR3 is 15 residues. Germline CDR1 reads MNHNS; CDR2 reads SASEGT. Trimming stripped 3 bases from V and 1 base from J, with 10 bases between. CDR3 in amino acids: CASSDYLGSNQPQHF. The CDR3 DNA sequence: TGTGCCAGCAGTGACTACTTAGGGAGCAATCAGCCCCAGCATTTT.

As to this clone: The CDR3 end shows no conserved phenylalanine or tryptophan, and so a read error is likely. The limits of the CDR3 on the DNA are not certain, so only TCRdb's listed CDR3 is given. The gene calls are TRBV5-1 and TRBJ1-5. The CDR3 is 10 amino acids long, termini counted. Germline V gene lookup returns CDR1 SGHRS and CDR2 YFSETQ. CDR3 sequence: CASSHRLVGL.

The gene calls are TRBV2 and TRBJ1-2; no clear D. From germline, CDR1 is SNHLY and CDR2 FYNNEI. The CDR3 is 12 residues long. Trimming left V 7 bases short and J 7 bases short, with 13 bases between. CDR3 in amino acids: CASNGRYAGYTF. CDR3 DNA: TGTGCCAGCAATGGGCGCTACGCTGGCTACACCTTC.

The gene calls are TRBV2 and TRBJ1-1; D is unresolved. CDR1 and CDR2 (germline): SNHLY, FYNNEI. This CDR3 is 11 amino acids long. V lost 7 bases to trimming and J lost 2 bases, with 5 bases between them. The CDR3 reads CASIRNTEAFF. In nucleotides, the CDR3 is TGTGCCAGCATTAGAAACACTGAAGCTTTCTTT.

Comments on this clone: This sample includes further DNA sequences coding for the same CDR3. This chain connects TRBV27 to TRBJ2-7; D is ambiguous. With 0 bases removed from V and 0 bases from J, the gap between germline ends came to 9 bases. This CDR3 is built from 15 residues. Germline CDR1 reads MNHEY; CDR2 reads SMNVEV (reference sequence). CDR3 loop: CASSLSAASSYEQYF. The CDR3 region has the DNA TGTGCCAGCAGTTTATCGGCGGCCAGCTCCTACGAGCAGTACTTC.

The chain has TRBV2 and TRBJ2-1; 8 nucleotides agree with TRBD2. Germline assignment: CDR1 SNHLY and CDR2 FYNNEI. The CDR3 runs 13 residues. The V and J ends lost 9 bases and 7 bases, in that order; junction bases with no gene match: 8. CDR3: CARTAGEANEQFF. In DNA, the CDR3 is TGTGCCAGAACAGCGGGAGAGGCGAATGAGCAGTTCTTC. Filled out from reference TRBV2 and TRBJ2-1, the complete variable domain reads EPEVTQTPSHQVTQMGQEVILRCVPISNHLYFYWYRQILGQKVEFLVSFYNNEISEKSEIFDDQFSVERPDGSNFTLKIRSTKLEDSAMYFCARTAGEANEQFFGPGTRLTVL.

CDR3 protein: CASSPQAGVGDEQYF. The CDR3 region has the DNA TGCGCCAGCAGCCCACAAGCGGGAGTGGGTGACGAGCAGTACTTC. This chain connects TRBV4-1 to TRBJ2-7; 8 nucleotides agree with TRBD2. The ends lost 4 bases at V and 5 bases at J; junction bases unmatched: 10. Germline CDR1 and CDR2: MGHRA and YSYEKL. This CDR3 is built from 15 residues.

The chain recombines TRBV9 with TRBJ2-5; weak D call: TRBD1 (6 bases). Trimming left V 4 bases short and J 5 bases short, with 15 bases between. This CDR3 is 14 amino acids long. Germline loops: CDR1 SGDLS, CDR2 YYNGEE. This chain's CDR3 is CASSSTGLVETQYF. The CDR3 DNA reads as TGTGCCAGCAGCTCAACAGGGTTGGTGGAGACCCAGTACTTC.

V and J are TRBV10-2 and TRBJ2-5; 9 bases agree with TRBD1. Germline-derived CDR1 and CDR2 are WSHSY and SAAADI. With V trimmed by 6 bases and J by 2 bases, 4 bases remained unmatched. This CDR3 is built from 14 residues. CDR3 bases: TGCGCCAGCAGGTTACAGGGGGCTCAAGAGACCCAGTACTTC. As protein: CASRLQGAQETQYF.

The V and J genes are TRBV7-9 and TRBJ2-7; 10 bases are a match to TRBD2. Per the germline V gene, CDR1 is SEHNR and CDR2 is FQNEAQ (reference sequence). The CDR3 is made up of 17 amino acids. The ends lost 4 bases at V and 0 bases at J; junction bases unmatched: 9. The CDR3 DNA is TGTGCCAGCAGCTCACCCATAGCGGGAGGCAGCTCCTACGAGCAGTACTTC. It translates to CASSSPIAGGSSYEQYF.

The gene calls are TRBV27 and TRBJ2-3, with 11 positions matching TRBD2. Germline-derived CDR1 and CDR2 are MNHEY and SMNVEV (reference sequence). The V segment lost 3 bases and the J segment 2 bases; nucleotides outside the gene matches: 4. The length of the CDR3 is 16 residues. This CDR3 reads CASSLRLAGYTDTQYF. The CDR3, as DNA: TGTGCCAGCAGTTTGAGACTAGCGGGATACACAGATACGCAGTATTTT.

Only one count was recorded for this clone. The chain joins TRBV5-1 to TRBJ2-1, with 10 bases that match TRBD2. Germline V CDR1 and CDR2: SGHRS, YFSETQ. The CDR3 length is 15 residues. The trim removed 2 bases at V and 3 bases at J, leaving 2 bases unmatched. CDR3 coding DNA: TGCGCCAGCAGCTTCCGGACTAGCGGCTACAATGAGCAGTTCTTC. Protein: CASSFRTSGYNEQFF.

The chain couples TRBV7-9 to TRBJ2-1, with 7 bases that match TRBD2. Germline V CDR1 and CDR2: SEHNR, FQNEAQ (reference sequence). The CDR3 runs 15 residues. V lost 5 bases and J lost 5; bases outside the gene matches: 9. Here the CDR3 reads CASSPQGSGHNEQFF. DNA of the CDR3: TGTGCCAGCAGCCCCCAAGGTAGCGGGCACAATGAGCAGTTCTTC.

The chain uses TRBV28 and TRBJ2-7, with TRBD1 matching 10 bases. The V segment lost 2 bases and the J segment 3 bases; nucleotides outside the gene matches: 4. The CDR3 is 15 amino acids. Germline V gene data show CDR1 as MDHEN and CDR2 as SYDVKM. Here the CDR3 reads CASSLSRDRGYEQYF. The DNA for the CDR3 is TGTGCCAGCAGTTTAAGTCGGGACAGGGGCTACGAGCAGTACTTC. Filled out from reference TRBV28 and TRBJ2-7, the complete variable domain reads DVKVTQSSRYLVKRTGEKVFLECVQDMDHENMFWYRQDPGLGLRLIYFSYDVKMKEKGDIPEGYSVSREKKERFSLILESASTNQTSMYLCASSLSRDRGYEQYFGPGTRLTVT.

The V call is TRBV21-1, the J call TRBJ2-5; the table's TRBD1 call for D was not verified on the DNA. TRBV21-1 is a pseudogene. The CDR3 has 14 residues. This CDR3 is CASSTLTGLETQYF. CDR3 in DNA: TGTGCCAGCAGCACCCTTACAGGGTTGGAGACCCAGTACTTC.

This chain links TRBV6-5 with TRBJ2-7; tentatively, D is TRBD2 (6 bases). The germline CDR1 and CDR2 sequences are MNHEY and SVGAGI. The CDR3 is 12 residues long. V lost 6 bases, J lost 6 bases, and 12 bases lay in between. CDR3 in DNA: TGTGCCAGCAGACCCCGGGGGTCCGAGCAGTACTTC. Its protein product is CASRPRGSEQYF.

V and J are TRBV29-1 and TRBJ2-7, with 9 bases identical to TRBD2. V shed 5 bases and J 2 bases; nucleotides not matched to a gene: 13. There are 16 residues in the CDR3. Germline loops: CDR1 SQVTM, CDR2 ANQGSEA. CDR3 amino acids: CSVQGLAGIFTYEQYF. The DNA for the CDR3 is TGCAGCGTTCAAGGGCTAGCGGGAATCTTTACCTACGAGCAGTACTTC.

The chain couples TRBV27 to TRBJ2-7; D remains unclear. CDR3 length: 16 residues. Germline V gene sequence: CDR1 MNHEY, CDR2 SMNVEV (reference sequence). V lost 0 bases, J lost 3 bases, and 15 bases lay in between. In DNA, the CDR3 is TGTGCCAGCAGTTTATCCCCGGGTCATATACTCTACGAGCAGTACTTC. Residues: CASSLSPGHILYEQYF.

The genes are TRBV27 and TRBJ2-7, with 10 bases matching TRBD2. Germline V gene sequence: CDR1 MNHEY, CDR2 SMNVEV (reference sequence). The CDR3 runs to 16 residues. The ends lost 3 bases at V and 4 bases at J; junction bases unmatched: 9. CDR3 residues: CASSFTRAGGPYEQYF. The CDR3 DNA follows: TGTGCCAGCAGTTTCACAAGAGCGGGAGGGCCTTACGAGCAGTACTTC.